This T cell receptor (beta chain) was captured by sequencing in a study of blood T cell repertoires in COVID-19. Study-wide context: Samples came from the United States, Italy and Spain, spanning acute and convalescent COVID-19. T cells, B-cell-depleted T cells, or PBMCs supplied cDNA or gDNA.

Per the authors' pipeline: Amplified reference gene primers provided the basis for estimating nucleated cell counts. Clones were read by immunoSEQ multiplex PCR, and TCRdb kept only the in-frame ones, dropping some. V and J calls and clone size come straight from that table; D and trimming were deduced from the DNA. The profile shows roughly 32,000 clones, around 90% of them singletons. This CDR3 is built from 14 residues. The germline CDR1 and CDR2 sequences are SGHDN and FVKESK. Trimming took 5 bases from V and 8 from J; bases not matched to a gene: 11. Sequencing was performed on peripheral blood. The chain uses TRBV14 and TRBJ1-2; 7 bases fit TRBD1. The sequence was obtained from a man in his sixties or seventies with active or convalescent COVID-19. CDR3 region: CASSSRTGVGGYTF. DNA of the CDR3: TGTGCCAGCAGCTCGCGAACAGGGGTAGGCGGCTACACCTTC.